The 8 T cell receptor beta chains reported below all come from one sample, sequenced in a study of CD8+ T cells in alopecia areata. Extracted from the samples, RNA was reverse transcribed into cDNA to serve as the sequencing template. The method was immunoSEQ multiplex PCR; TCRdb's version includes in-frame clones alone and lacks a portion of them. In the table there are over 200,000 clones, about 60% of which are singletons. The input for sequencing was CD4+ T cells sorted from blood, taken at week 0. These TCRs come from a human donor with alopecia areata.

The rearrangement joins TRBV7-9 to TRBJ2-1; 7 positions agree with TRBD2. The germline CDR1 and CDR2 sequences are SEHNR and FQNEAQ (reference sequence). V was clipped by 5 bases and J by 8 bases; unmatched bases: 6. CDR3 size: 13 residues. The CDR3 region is CASSPRRGDEQFF. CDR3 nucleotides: TGTGCCAGCAGCCCGCGACGGGGGGATGAGCAGTTCTTC. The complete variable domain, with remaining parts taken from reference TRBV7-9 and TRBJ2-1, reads DTGVSQNPRHKITKRGQNVTFRCDPISEHNRLYWYRQTLGQGPEFLTYFQNEAQLEKSRLLSDRFSAERPKGSFSTLEIQRTEQGDSAMYLCASSPRRGDEQFFGPGTRLTVL.

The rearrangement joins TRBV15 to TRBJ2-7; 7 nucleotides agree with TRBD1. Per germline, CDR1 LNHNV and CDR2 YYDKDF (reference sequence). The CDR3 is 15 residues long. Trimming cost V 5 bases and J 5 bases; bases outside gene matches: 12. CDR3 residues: CATSPWSTGKDEQYF. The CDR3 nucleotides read TGTGCCACCAGCCCCTGGTCGACAGGGAAGGACGAGCAGTACTTC.

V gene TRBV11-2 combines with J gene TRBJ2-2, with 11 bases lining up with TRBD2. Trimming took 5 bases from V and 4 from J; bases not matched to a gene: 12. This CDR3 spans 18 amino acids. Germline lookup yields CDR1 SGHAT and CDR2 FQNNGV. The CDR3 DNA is TGTGCCAGCAGCCCACCCCAGGGGACTAGCGGAGGCACCGGGGAGCTGTTTTTT. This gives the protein CASSPPQGTSGGTGELFF.

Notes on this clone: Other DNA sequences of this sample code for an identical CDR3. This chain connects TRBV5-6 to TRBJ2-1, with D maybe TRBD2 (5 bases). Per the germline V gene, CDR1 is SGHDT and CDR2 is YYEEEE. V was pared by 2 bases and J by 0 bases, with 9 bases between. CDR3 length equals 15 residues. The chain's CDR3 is CASSLGLSSYNEQFF. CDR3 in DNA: TGTGCCAGCAGCTTAGGACTGAGCTCCTACAATGAGCAGTTCTTC.

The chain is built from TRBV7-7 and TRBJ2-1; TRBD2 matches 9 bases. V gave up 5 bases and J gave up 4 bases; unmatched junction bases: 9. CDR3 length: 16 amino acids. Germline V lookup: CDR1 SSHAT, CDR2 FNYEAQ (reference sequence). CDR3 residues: CASSVLSGGPYNEQFF. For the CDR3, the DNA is TGTGCCAGCAGCGTCCTCAGCGGGGGGCCTTACAATGAGCAGTTCTTC.

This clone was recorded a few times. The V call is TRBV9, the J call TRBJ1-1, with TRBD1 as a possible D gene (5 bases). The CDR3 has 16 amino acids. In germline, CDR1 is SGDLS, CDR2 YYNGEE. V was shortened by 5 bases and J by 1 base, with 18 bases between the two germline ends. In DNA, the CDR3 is TGTGCCAGCAGTGATTTTGAGGGGCGAACGAACACTGAAGCTTTCTTT. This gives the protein CASSDFEGRTNTEAFF.

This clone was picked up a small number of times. CDR3: CASSKGLLASTDTQYF. DNA for the CDR3: TGTGCCAGCAGCAAGGGACTCCTTGCTAGCACAGATACGCAGTATTTT. This chain links TRBV2 with TRBJ2-3; D is perhaps TRBD2 (6 bases). Trimming left V 6 bases short and J 0 bases short, with 16 bases between. The CDR3 has 16 residues. Germline V lookup: CDR1 SNHLY, CDR2 FYNNEI.

The CDR3 spells CASSSQPDQPQHF. The CDR3 DNA reads TGTGCCAGCAGCTCGCAGCCCGATCAGCCCCAGCATTTT. The chain recombines TRBV7-9 with TRBJ1-5; no clear D gene. V lost 4 bases and J 5 bases, leaving 9 bases between the germline ends. The CDR3 has 13 amino acids. Germline CDR1 is SEHNR and CDR2 is FQNEAQ (reference sequence).